The T cell receptor beta chain under discussion was sequenced for a study of blood T cell repertoires in COVID-19. Authors' data handling: Reference gene primers were amplified, and this amplification served to estimate nucleated cell counts. The table came from immunoSEQ multiplex PCR; TCRdb's copy has only in-frame clones and leaves some out. V and J calls and clone size are copied from that table; D and trimming were computed from the DNA. The data show about 420,000 clones, roughly 90% seen once. The germline V and J ends were trimmed by 3 bases and 2 bases, with 5 bases remaining between them. This CDR3 is 12 amino acids long. The germline CDR1 and CDR2 sequences are KGHSH and LQKENI. Seattle enrolled patients during active infection and tracked them longitudinally.

The material sequenced was peripheral blood. The TCR comes from a man aged 18 to 30 with COVID-19, enrolled during active disease. The chain links TRBV18 to TRBJ2-7; D is undetermined. CDR3 protein: CASSPSTYEQYF. As DNA, the CDR3 is TGTGCCAGCTCACCTTCCACCTACGAGCAGTACTTC.